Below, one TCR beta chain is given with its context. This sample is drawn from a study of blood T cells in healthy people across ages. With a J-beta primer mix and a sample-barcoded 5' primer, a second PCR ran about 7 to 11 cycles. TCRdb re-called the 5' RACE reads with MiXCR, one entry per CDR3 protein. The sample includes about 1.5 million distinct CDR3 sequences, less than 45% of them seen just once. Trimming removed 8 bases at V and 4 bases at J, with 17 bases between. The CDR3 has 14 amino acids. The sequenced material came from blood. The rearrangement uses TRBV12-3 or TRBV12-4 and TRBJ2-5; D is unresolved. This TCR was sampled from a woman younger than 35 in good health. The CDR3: CASGLSVLAETQYF. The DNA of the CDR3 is TGTGCCAGCGGCCTATCGGTTCTTGCAGAGACCCAGTACTTC.